This TCR beta chain was recorded in a study of monozygotic twins with inflammatory bowel disease. The authors used about 3,500 ng of total RNA per TCR library. Each CDR3 protein gets one entry in TCRdb, which reprocessed the 5' RACE reads and gives no DNA. Its table lists approximately 120,000 distinct CDR3 sequences. Germline CDR1 and CDR2: LGHNA and YSLEER. This CDR3 region has 16 residues. The gene calls are TRBV4-3 and TRBJ2-1; checking the TCRdb D call of TRBD2 is not possible without DNA. The TCR was taken from a human donor with ulcerative colitis or Crohn's disease, or a healthy co-twin of an affected twin (not recorded which). The sample consisted of blood. CDR3 in amino acids: CASSPATSGSGDEQFF.